This T cell receptor beta chain was recorded in a study of identical twins. Germline assignment: CDR1 SGHRS and CDR2 YFSETQ. The CDR3 loop spans 15 amino acids. V lost 7 bases to trimming and J lost 4 bases, with 20 bases between them. TCRdb analysed the 5' RACE reads with MiXCR anew, one entry per CDR3 protein. Of roughly 1,500,000 distinct CDR3 sequences detected, less than 40% appear once; the ten largest clones hold about 0.25%. This clonotype was observed a few times. What it binds is unknown. Study findings and constraints: Insertions ran lower in abundant cord blood beta clonotypes, though not in memory repertoires. Analyses based on zero insertions could be partly confounded by invariant MAIT and iNKT cells. Modelling underestimated the level of out-of-frame TCR alpha sharing observed in monozygotic twins.

Material for sequencing was cord blood. This chain joins TRBV5-1 and TRBJ1-1; weak D call: TRBD1 (6 bases). This clonotype was sampled from a newborn girl in good health. This chain's CDR3 is CASAEQPGATTEAFF. DNA of the CDR3: TGCGCCAGCGCAGAACAGCCAGGGGCGACCACTGAAGCTTTCTTT.